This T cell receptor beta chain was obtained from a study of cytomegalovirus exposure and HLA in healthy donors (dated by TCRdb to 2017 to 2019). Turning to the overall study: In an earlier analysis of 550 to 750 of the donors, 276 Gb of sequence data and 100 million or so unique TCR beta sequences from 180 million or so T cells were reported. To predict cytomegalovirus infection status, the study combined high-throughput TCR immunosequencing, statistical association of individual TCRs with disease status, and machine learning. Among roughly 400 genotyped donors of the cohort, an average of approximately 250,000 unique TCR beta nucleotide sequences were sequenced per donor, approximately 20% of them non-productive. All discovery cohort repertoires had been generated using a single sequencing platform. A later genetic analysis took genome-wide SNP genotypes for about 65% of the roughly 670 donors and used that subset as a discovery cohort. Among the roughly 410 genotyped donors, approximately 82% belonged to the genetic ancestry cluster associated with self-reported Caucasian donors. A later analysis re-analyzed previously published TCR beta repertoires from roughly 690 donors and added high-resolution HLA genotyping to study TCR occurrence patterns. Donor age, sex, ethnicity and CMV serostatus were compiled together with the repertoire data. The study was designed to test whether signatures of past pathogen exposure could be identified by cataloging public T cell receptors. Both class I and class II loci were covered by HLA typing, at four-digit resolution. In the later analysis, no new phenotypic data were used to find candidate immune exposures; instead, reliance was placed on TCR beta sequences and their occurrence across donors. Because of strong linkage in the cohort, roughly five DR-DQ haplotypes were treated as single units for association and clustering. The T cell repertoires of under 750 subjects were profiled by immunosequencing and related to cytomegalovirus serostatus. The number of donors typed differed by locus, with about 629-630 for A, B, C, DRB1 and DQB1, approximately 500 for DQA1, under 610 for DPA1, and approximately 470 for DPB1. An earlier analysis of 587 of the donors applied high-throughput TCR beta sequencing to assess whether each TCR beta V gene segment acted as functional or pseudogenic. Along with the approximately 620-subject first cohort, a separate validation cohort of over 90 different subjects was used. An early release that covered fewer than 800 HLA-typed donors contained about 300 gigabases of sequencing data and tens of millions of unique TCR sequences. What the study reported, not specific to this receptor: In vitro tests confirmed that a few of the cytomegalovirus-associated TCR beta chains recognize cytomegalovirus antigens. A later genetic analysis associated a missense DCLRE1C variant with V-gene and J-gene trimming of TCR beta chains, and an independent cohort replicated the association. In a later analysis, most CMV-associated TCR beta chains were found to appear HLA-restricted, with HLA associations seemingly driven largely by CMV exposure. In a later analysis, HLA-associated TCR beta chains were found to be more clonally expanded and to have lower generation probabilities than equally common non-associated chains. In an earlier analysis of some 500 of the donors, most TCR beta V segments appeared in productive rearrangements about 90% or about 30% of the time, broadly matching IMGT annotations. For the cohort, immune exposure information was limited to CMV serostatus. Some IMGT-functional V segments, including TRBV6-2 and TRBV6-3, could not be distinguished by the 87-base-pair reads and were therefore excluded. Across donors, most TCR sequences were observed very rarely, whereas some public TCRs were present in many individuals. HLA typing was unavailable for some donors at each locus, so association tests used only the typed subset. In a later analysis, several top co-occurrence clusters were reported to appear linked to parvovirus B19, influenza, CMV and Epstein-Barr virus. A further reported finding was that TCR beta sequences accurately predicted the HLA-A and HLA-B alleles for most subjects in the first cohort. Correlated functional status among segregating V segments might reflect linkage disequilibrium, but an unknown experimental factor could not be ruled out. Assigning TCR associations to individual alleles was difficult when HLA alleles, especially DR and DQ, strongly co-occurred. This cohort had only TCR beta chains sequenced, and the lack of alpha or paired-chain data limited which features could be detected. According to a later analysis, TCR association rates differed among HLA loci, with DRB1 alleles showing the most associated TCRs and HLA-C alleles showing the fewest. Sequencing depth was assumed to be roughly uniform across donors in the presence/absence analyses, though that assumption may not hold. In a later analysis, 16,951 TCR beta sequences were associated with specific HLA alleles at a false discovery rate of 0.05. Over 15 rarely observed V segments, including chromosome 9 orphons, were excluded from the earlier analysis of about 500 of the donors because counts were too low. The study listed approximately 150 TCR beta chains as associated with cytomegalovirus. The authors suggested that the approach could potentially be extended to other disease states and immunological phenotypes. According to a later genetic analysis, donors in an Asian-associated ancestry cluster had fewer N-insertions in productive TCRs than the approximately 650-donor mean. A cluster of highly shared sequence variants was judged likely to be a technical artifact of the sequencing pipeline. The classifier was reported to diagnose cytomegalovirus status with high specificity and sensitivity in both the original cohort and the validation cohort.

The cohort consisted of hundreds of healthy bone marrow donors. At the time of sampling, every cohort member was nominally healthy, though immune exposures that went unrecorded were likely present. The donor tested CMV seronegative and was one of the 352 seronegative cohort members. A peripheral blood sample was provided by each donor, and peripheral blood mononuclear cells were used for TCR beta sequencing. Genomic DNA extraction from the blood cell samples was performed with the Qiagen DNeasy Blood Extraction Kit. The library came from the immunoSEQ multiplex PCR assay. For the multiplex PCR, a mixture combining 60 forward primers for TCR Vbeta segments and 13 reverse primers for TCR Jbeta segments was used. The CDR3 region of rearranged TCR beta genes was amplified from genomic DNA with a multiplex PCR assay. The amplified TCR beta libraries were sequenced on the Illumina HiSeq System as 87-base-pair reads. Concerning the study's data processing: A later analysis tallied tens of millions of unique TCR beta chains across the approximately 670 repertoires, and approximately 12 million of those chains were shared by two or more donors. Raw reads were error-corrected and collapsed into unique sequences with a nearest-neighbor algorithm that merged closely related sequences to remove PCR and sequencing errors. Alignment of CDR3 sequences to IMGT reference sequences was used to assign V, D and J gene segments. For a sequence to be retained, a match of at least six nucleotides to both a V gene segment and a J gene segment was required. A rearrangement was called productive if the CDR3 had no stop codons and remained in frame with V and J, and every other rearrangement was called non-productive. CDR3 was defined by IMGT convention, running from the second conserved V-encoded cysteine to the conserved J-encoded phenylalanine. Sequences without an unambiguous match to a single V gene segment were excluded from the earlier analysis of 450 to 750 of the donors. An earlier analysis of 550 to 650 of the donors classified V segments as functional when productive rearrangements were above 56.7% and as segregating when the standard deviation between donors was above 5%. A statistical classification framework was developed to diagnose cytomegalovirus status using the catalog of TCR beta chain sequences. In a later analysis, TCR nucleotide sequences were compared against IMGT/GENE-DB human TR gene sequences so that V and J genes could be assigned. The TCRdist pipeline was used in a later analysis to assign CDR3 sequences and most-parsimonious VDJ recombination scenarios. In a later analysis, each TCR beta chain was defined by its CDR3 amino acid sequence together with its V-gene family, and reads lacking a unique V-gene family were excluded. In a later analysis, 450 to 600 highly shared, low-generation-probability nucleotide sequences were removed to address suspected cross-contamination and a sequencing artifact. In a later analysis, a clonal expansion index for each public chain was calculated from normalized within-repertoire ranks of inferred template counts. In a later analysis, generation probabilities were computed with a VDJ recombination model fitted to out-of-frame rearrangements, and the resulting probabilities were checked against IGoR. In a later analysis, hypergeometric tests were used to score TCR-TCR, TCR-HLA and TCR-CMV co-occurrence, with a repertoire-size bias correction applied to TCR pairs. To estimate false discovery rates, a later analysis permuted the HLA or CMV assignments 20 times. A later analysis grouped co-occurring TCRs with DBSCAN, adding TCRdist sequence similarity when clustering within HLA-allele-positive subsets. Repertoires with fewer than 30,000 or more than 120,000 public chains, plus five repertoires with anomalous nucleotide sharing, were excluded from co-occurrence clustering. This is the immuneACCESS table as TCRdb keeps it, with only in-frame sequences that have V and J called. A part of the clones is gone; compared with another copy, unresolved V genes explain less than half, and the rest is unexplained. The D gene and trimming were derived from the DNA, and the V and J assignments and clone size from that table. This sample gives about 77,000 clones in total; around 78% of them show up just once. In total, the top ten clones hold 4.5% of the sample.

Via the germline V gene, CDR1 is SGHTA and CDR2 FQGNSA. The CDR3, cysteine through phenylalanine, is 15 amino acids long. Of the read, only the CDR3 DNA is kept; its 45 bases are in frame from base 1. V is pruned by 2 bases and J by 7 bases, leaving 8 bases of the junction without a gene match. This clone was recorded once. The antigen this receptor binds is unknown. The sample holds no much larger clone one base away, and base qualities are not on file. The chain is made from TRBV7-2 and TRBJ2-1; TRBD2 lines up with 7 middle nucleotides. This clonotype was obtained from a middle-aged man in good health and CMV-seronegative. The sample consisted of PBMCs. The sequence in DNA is TGTGCCAGCAGCTTATACGGCCAGGGAGGGAATGAGCAGTTCTTC. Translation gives CASSLYGQGGNEQFF.